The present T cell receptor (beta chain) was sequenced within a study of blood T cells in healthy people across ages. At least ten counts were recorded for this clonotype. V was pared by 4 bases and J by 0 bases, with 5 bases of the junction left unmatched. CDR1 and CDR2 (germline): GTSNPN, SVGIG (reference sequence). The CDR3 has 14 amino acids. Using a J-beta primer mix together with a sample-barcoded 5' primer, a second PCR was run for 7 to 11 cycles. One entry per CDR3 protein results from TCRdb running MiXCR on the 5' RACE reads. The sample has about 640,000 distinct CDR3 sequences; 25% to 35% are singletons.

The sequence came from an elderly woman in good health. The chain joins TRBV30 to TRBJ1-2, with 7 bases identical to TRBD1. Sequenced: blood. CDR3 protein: CAWIWDRSNYGYTF. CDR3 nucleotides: TGTGCCTGGATATGGGACAGATCTAACTATGGCTACACCTTC.